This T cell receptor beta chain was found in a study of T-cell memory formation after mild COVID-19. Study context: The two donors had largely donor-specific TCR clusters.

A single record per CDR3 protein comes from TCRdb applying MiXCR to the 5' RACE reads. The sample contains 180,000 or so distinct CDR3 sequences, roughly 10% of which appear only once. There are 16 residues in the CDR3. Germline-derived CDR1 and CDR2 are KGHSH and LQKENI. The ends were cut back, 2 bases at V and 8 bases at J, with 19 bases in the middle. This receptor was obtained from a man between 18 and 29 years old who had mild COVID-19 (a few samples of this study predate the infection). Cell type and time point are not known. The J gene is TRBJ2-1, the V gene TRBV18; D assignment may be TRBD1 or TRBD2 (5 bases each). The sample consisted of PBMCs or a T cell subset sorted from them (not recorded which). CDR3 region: CASSPAGTVPVHEQFF. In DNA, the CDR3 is TGTGCCAGCTCACCAGCCGGGACGGTGCCGGTCCATGAGCAGTTCTTC.